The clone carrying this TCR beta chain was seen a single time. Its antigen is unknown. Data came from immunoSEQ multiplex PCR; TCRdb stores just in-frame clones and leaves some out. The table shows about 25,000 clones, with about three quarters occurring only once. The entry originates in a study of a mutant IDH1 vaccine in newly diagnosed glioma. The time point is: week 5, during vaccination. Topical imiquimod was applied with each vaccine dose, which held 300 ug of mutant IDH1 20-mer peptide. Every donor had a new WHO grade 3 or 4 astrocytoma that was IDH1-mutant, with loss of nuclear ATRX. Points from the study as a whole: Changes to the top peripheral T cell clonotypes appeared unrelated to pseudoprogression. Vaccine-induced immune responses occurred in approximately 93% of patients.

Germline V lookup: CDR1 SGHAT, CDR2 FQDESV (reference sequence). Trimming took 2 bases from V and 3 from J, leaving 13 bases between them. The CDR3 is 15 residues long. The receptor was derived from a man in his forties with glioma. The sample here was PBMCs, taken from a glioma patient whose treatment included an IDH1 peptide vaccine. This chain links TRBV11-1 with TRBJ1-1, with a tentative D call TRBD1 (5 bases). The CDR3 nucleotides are TGTGCCAGCAGCTTATCCGGGGGAGCCTACACTGAAGCTTTCTTT. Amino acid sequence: CASSLSGGAYTEAFF. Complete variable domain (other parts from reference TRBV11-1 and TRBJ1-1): EAEVAQSPRYKITEKSQAVAFWCDPISGHATLYWYRQILGQGPELLVQFQDESVVDDSQLPKDRFSAERLKGVDSTLKIQPAELGDSAMYLCASSLSGGAYTEAFFGQGTRLTVV.